The rows below give T cell receptor beta chains drawn from one sample of a study of T cell repertoires in cytomegalovirus infection. TCRdb reanalysed the reads using MiXCR and keeps one entry per CDR3 protein. The sample has about 570,000 distinct CDR3 sequences, approximately 40% seen once. The antigens these receptors bind are not known. Sequences were derived from cultured PBMCs, sampled from culture after CMV antigen stimulation. Every receptor here comes from a human donor in good health (CMV status not recorded). Some clones in this sample may be carry-over from other donors' samples. The CDR3 runs from the conserved cysteine through the conserved F or W. A D gene is named only where the DNA matches it firmly. The size entry is marked missing in some rows and otherwise reads once, few, many or a size class.

clone size,V gene,D gene,J gene,CDR3 DNA,CDR3 protein
many,TRBV7-6,TRBD1,TRBJ1-1,TGTGCCAGCAGCTTAGGGTTACGGGACAGAAAAGCTTTCTTT,CASSLGLRDRKAFF
.,TRBV6-5,.,TRBJ2-5,TGTGCCAGCGCGACAGCCCAAGAGACCCAGTACTTC,CASATAQETQYF
.,TRBV4-3,TRBD2,TRBJ2-7,TGCGCCAGCAGCCAAGATTGGACTAGCGGGTCCTACGAGCAGTACTTC,CASSQDWTSGSYEQYF
.,TRBV7-2,.,TRBJ1-6,TGTGCCAGCAGCTTAAGTTTGCAGTATAATTCACCCCTCCACTTT,CASSLSLQYNSPLHF
.,TRBV27,.,TRBJ1-1,TGTGCCAGCAGCGGGACACGGTGGACTGAAGCTTTCTTT,CASSGTRWTEAFF
.,TRBV6-2/TRBV6-3,TRBD2,TRBJ2-7,TGTGCCAGAAGAATTAGCGGGGGAGGATACGAGCAGTACTTC,CARRISGGGYEQYF
.,TRBV6-6,TRBD2,TRBJ2-7,TGTGCCAGCAGTGAGCTAGCGGGAGGGCCAGACGAGCAGTACTTC,CASSELAGGPDEQYF
few,TRBV7-2,.,TRBJ2-2,TGTGCCAGCAGCTTAGCGTGGGGGGCTGCCGGGGAGCTGTTTTTT,CASSLAWGAAGELFF
.,TRBV20-1,.,TRBJ1-2,TGCAGTGCTTCCACGAGGGGCTATGGCTACACCTTC,CSASTRGYGYTF
few,TRBV28,.,TRBJ2-5,TGTGCCAGCAGTCCTCCCCAGGGGGGGGGAGAGACCCAGTACTTC,CASSPPQGGGETQYF
.,TRBV20-1,TRBD1,TRBJ2-2,TGCAGTGCTAGGGACCACAGGGGTCCCGGGGAGCTGTTTTTT,CSARDHRGPGELFF
.,TRBV15,TRBD1,TRBJ1-6,TGTGCCACCAGCGCGACAGGGAGCGGCTCACCCCTCCACTTT,CATSATGSGSPLHF
.,TRBV6-2/TRBV6-3,.,TRBJ2-1,TGTGCCAGCACCAGGGGGCGGGGGACCTCCTACAATGAGCAGTTCTTC,CASTRGRGTSYNEQFF
.,TRBV29-1,TRBD2,TRBJ2-5,TGCAGCGTTGTCGGACTAGCGGGAGGGATTACCGGGGAGACCCAGTACTTC,CSVVGLAGGITGETQYF
few,TRBV28,TRBD2,TRBJ2-1,TGTGCCAGCAGACACGTAGCGGGGAGGGGGGATGAGCAGTTCTTC,CASRHVAGRGDEQFF
.,TRBV11-2,.,TRBJ2-7,TGTGCCAGCAGCTTAGATGCGGACGACTACGAGCAGTACTTC,CASSLDADDYEQYF
.,TRBV6-2/TRBV6-3,TRBD1,TRBJ2-1,TGTGCCAGCACCCCTCCCGGGACAGCCTCCTACAATGAGCAGTTCTTC,CASTPPGTASYNEQFF
few,TRBV12-3/TRBV12-4,TRBD2,TRBJ2-2,TGTGCCAGCAGGGGACTAGCGTTCACCGGGGAGCTGTTTTTT,CASRGLAFTGELFF
.,TRBV6-1,.,TRBJ1-6,TGTGCCAGCTGTCGGGGGGCAAATTCACCCCTCCACTTT,CASCRGANSPLHF
.,TRBV12-3/TRBV12-4,.,TRBJ1-6,TGTGCCAGCCAGAGCTCCTATAATTCACCCCTCCACTTT,CASQSSYNSPLHF
many,TRBV7-2,TRBD2,TRBJ2-1,TGTGCCAGCAGCTCTACGGGGGTAGCGGGGCTCGTAGGGAATGAGCAGTTCTTC,CASSSTGVAGLVGNEQFF
few,TRBV7-6,.,TRBJ2-5,TGTGCCAGCACCCCGGGCACGAACCAAGAGACCCAGTACTTC,CASTPGTNQETQYF
.,TRBV12-3/TRBV12-4,.,TRBJ1-3,TGTGCCAGCAGCGCAGACATGACTGGAAACACCATATATTTT,CASSADMTGNTIYF
.,TRBV20-1,.,TRBJ2-3,TGCAGTGCTAGTGCGGGCGCGCAGTATTTT,CSASAGAQYF
few,TRBV7-2,TRBD1,TRBJ1-4,TGTGCCAGCAGGGGTGACAGGGGGCGGTATGAAAAACTGTTTTTT,CASRGDRGRYEKLFF
once,TRBV7-6,TRBD1,TRBJ2-1,TGTGCCAGCAGCCGTAGGGGACAGGGGTACAATGAGCAGTTCTTC,CASSRRGQGYNEQFF
few,TRBV5-6,.,TRBJ2-7,TGTGCCAGCAGCTGGGAGCGGTCACCGGGGACAAGAAAACACCCCAACAGTTACGAGCAGTACTTC,CASSWERSPGTRKHPNSYEQYF
many,TRBV7-2,TRBD2,TRBJ2-1,TGTGCCAGCAGCTTAGGGCTAGCGGGCTCCAATGAGCAGTTCTTC,CASSLGLAGSNEQFF
.,TRBV4-3,.,TRBJ1-1,TGCGCCAGCAGCCCGGGACGCCCTACGGGGAACACTGAAGCTTTCTTT,CASSPGRPTGNTEAFF
once,TRBV7-8,.,TRBJ1-2,TGTGCCAGGAGCGGGACATCGGGTAGCTATGGCTACACCTTC,CARSGTSGSYGYTF
few,TRBV7-2,.,TRBJ2-3,TGTGCCAGCAGCTTAATCGGCAGGGTGTGGGATACGCAGTATTTT,CASSLIGRVWDTQYF
few,TRBV7-2,.,TRBJ2-3,TGTGCCAGCAGACGGGGACATTCCTGGGGCCGACTAAGCACAGATACGCAGTATTTT,CASRRGHSWGRLSTDTQYF
.,TRBV7-2,.,TRBJ1-5,TGTGCCAGCAGCCTTGGGGGGCCCGCACCCCAGCATTTT,CASSLGGPAPQHF
.,TRBV2,.,TRBJ1-5,TGTGCCAGCGGGACCCAAACCTCCAATCAGCCCCAGCATTTT,CASGTQTSNQPQHF
.,TRBV7-2,.,TRBJ2-3,TGTGCCAGCAGGGAAGGATTGAGCACAGATACGCAGTATTTT,CASREGLSTDTQYF
few,TRBV7-2,.,TRBJ2-1,TGTGCCAGCAGCCGGTTGCGGTCGGCCTACAATGAGCAGTTCTTC,CASSRLRSAYNEQFF
.,TRBV5-6,.,TRBJ1-1,TGTGCCAGCAGCTTGGATACGGGAATCGTCACTGAAGCTTTCTTT,CASSLDTGIVTEAFF
many,TRBV7-2,TRBD1,TRBJ1-5,TGTGCCAGCAGCTCTCGTACAGGGGTTCAGCCCCAGCATTTT,CASSSRTGVQPQHF
many,TRBV7-2,.,TRBJ2-2,TGTGCCAGCAGCCTCCACTCGAACACCGGGGAGCTGTTTTTT,CASSLHSNTGELFF
.,TRBV7-6,.,TRBJ2-3,TGTGCCAGCAGCTTAGTTGTTACGGCCACGCAGTATTTT,CASSLVVTATQYF
once,TRBV19,.,TRBJ1-5,TGTGCCAGTACCCTCCCGGGGGCAGGCATCAATCAGCCCCAGCATTTT,CASTLPGAGINQPQHF
.,TRBV7-9,TRBD2,TRBJ2-7,TGTGCCAGCAGCTCAAACTACGGGAGGTCGGTTCATACCGCCTACGAGCAGTACTTC,CASSSNYGRSVHTAYEQYF
.,TRBV4-3,TRBD2,TRBJ2-3,TGCGCCAGCAGCCAAGTAGCCAGCGGGAGCTTTGCAGATACGCAGTATTTT,CASSQVASGSFADTQYF
.,TRBV5-4,.,TRBJ2-3,TGTGCCAGCAGCTTCCTCGGGAGACTGACCACAGATACGCAGTATTTT,CASSFLGRLTTDTQYF
.,TRBV5-6,.,TRBJ1-5,TGTGCCAGCAGCTTGGGCGGTTTTATTAATAGCAATCAGCCCCAGCATTTT,CASSLGGFINSNQPQHF
.,TRBV29-1,.,TRBJ1-3,TGCAGCGGCCAAGGGGGCTCTGGAAACACCATATATTTT,CSGQGGSGNTIYF
.,TRBV15,.,TRBJ2-7,TGTGCCACCAGCCCACGGTGGGGAGGTGAGCAGTACTTC,CATSPRWGGEQYF
few,TRBV5-1,.,TRBJ2-2,TGCGCCAGCAGCTTGGCGGCCGGGTCCCCCGGGGAGCTGTTTTTT,CASSLAAGSPGELFF
few,TRBV29-1,.,TRBJ2-3,TGCAGCGTTGAAGTTCCGGGCCTTAAGGATACGCAGTATTTT,CSVEVPGLKDTQYF
few,TRBV7-2,.,TRBJ1-3,TGTGCCAGCAGCTTCCTACAGGGAGCTGGAAACACCATATATTTT,CASSFLQGAGNTIYF
few,TRBV20-1,.,TRBJ1-2,TGCAGTGCAACCGACAGTTATGGCTACACCTTC,CSATDSYGYTF
.,TRBV27,TRBD1,TRBJ1-4,TGTGCCAGCAGTCGACAGGGGGCCGCAACTAATGAAAAACTGTTTTTT,CASSRQGAATNEKLFF
.,TRBV12-3/TRBV12-4,TRBD2,TRBJ2-1,TGTGCCAGCATCTTTAGCGGGGCCCACAATGAGCAGTTCTTC,CASIFSGAHNEQFF
.,TRBV9,.,TRBJ2-7,TGTGCCAGCAGCGTGTCTCCCCCGGGCGAGCAGTACTTC,CASSVSPPGEQYF